The T cell receptor beta chain under discussion was sequenced for a study of blood T cell repertoires in COVID-19. Trimming at V came to 3 bases and at J to 6 bases, leaving 5 bases not matched to a gene. The CDR3 is 14 residues long. Germline V gene sequence: CDR1 MRHNA, CDR2 SNTAGT. Study processing details: Reference gene primer amplification yielded estimated nucleated cell counts. TCRdb's copy holds only in-frame clones and misses some; the assay was immunoSEQ multiplex PCR. Clone size and V and J calls were adopted from that table, with D and trimming inferred from the DNA. The table has 55,000 to 80,000 clones, 86% seen once.

The chain carries TRBV6-4 and TRBJ2-1, with TRBD2 identical over 7 bases. This receptor was identified in a human donor in a cohort sampled during active COVID-19. The specimen was peripheral blood. Here the CDR3 DNA reads TGTGCCAGCAGTGAGGGGGGGGACCCCAATGAGCAGTTCTTC. Its protein product is CASSEGGDPNEQFF.